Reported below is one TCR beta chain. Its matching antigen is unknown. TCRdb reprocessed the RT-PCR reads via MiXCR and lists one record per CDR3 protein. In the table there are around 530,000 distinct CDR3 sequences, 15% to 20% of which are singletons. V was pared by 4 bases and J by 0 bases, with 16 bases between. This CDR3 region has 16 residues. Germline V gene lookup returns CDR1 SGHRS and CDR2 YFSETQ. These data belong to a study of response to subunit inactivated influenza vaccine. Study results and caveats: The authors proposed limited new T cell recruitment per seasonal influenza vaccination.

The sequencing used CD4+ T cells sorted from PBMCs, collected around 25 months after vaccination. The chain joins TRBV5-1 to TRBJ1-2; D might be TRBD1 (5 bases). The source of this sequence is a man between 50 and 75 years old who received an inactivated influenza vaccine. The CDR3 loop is CASSTEAGRANYGYTF. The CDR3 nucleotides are TGCGCCAGCAGCACAGAAGCAGGGAGAGCTAACTATGGCTACACCTTC.